The clone carrying this T cell receptor (beta chain) was picked up many times. From germline, CDR1 is SGHTA and CDR2 FQGNSA. Trimming cost V 5 bases and J 6 bases; bases outside gene matches: 3. This CDR3 has 13 residues. This record belongs to a study of T cells after yellow fever vaccination. Looking at the study overall: Where fractions had low cell numbers, libraries were prepared from them with the SMART-Seq v4 Ultra Low Input RNA kit.

The authors made TCR cDNA by 5'RACE template switching, adding a universal primer site and UMIs. One entry per CDR3 protein results from TCRdb running MiXCR on the 5' RACE reads. The sample records 300,000 to 400,000 distinct CDR3 sequences, about an eighth being singletons. The genes are TRBV7-2 and TRBJ1-5, with TRBD1 matching over 8 bases. The sequencing used CD4+ T cells sorted from PBMCs, collected 15 days after the yellow fever booster vaccination. This TCR was sampled from a young man who received the YFV17D yellow fever vaccine. The CDR3: CASSAGQGQPQHF. CDR3 bases: TGTGCCAGCAGCGCAGGACAGGGTCAGCCCCAGCATTTT.